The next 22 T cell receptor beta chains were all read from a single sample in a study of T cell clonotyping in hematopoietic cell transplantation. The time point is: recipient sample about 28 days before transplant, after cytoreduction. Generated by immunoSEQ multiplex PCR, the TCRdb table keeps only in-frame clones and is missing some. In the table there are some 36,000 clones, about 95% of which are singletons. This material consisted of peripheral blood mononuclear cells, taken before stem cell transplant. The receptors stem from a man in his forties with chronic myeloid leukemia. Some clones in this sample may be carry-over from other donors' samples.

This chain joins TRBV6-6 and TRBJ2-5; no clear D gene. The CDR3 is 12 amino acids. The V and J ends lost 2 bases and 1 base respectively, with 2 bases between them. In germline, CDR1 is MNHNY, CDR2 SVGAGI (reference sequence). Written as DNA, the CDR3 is TGTGCCAGCAGTTACCCCCAAGAGACCCAGTACTTC. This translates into CASSYPQETQYF.

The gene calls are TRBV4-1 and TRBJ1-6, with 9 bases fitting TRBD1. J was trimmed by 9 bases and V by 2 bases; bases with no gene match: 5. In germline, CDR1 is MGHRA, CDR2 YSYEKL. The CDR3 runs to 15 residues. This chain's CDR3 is CASSQRTGEGSPLHF. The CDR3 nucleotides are TGCGCCAGCAGCCAACGGACAGGGGAGGGTTCACCCCTCCACTTT.

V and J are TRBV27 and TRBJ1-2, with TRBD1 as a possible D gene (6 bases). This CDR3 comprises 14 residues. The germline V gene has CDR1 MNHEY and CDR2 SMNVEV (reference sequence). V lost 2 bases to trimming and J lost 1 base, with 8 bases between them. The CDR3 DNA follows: TGTGCCAGCAGTTTAAACAGGGTTAACTATGGCTACACCTTC. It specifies CASSLNRVNYGYTF.

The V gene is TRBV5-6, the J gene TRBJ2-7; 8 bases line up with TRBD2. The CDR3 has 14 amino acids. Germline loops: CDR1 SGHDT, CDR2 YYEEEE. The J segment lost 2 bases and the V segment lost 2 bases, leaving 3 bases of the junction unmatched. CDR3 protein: CASSFGGETYEQYF. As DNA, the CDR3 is TGTGCCAGCAGCTTCGGGGGGGAGACCTACGAGCAGTACTTC.

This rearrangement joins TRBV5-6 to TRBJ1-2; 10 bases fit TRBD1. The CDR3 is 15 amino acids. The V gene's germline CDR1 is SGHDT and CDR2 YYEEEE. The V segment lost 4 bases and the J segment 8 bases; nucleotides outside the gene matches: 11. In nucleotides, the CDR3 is TGTGCCAGCAGCGGCGGGGACAGGGGCGAAGGGGGCTACACCTTC. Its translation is CASSGGDRGEGGYTF.

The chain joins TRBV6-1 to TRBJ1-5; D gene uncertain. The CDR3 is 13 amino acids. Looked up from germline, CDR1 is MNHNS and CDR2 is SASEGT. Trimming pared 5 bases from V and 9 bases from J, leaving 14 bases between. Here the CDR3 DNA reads TGTGCCAGCAGTATCCTCTCTTATGGGCCCCAGCATTTT. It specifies CASSILSYGPQHF.

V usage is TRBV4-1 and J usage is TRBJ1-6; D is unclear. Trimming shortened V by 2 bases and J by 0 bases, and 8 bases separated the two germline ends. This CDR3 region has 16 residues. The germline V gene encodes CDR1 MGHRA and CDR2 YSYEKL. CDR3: CASSQLTSSYNSPLHF. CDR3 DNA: TGCGCCAGCAGCCAATTGACGAGCTCCTATAATTCACCCCTCCACTTT.

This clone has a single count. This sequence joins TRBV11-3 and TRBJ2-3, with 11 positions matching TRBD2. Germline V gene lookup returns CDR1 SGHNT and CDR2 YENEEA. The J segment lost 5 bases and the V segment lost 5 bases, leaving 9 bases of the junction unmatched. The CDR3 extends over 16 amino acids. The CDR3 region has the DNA TGTGCCAGCAGCCCCCCAACTGGACTAGCGGGAGATACGCAGTATTTT. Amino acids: CASSPPTGLAGDTQYF.

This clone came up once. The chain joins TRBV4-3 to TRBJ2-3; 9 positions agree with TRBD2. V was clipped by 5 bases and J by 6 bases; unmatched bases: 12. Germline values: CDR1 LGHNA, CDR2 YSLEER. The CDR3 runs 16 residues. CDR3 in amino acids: CASSSQAGGPLDTQYF. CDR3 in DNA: TGCGCCAGCAGCTCGCAAGCGGGGGGTCCGCTTGATACGCAGTATTTT.

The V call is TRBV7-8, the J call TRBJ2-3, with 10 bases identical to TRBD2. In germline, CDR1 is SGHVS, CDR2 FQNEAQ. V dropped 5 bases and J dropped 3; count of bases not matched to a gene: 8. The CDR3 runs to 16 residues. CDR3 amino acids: CASSQKSGGETDTQYF. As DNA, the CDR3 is TGTGCCAGCAGCCAGAAAAGCGGGGGGGAAACAGATACGCAGTATTTT.

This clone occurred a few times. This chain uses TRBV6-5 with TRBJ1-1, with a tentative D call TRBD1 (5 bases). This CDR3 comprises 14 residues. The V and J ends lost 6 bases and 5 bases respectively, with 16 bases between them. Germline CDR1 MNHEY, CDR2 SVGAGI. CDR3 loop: CASSMQGVRTEAFF. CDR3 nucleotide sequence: TGTGCCAGCAGCATGCAGGGTGTTCGGACTGAAGCTTTCTTT.

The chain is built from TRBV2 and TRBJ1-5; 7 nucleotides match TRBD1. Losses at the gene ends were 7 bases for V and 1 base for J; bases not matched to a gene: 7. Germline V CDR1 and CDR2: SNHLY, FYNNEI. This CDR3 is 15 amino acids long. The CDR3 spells CASIADRASNQPQHF. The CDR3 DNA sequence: TGTGCCAGCATTGCCGACAGGGCCAGCAATCAGCCCCAGCATTTT.

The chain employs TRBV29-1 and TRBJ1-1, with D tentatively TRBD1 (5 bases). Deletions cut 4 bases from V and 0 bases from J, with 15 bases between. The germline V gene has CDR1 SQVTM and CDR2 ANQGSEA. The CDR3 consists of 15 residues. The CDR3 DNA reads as TGCAGCGTTGTCCCCCCGGGGCCCATGAACACTGAAGCTTTCTTT. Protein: CSVVPPGPMNTEAFF. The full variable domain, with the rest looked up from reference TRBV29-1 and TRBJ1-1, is SAVISQKPSRDICQRGTSLTIQCQVDSQVTMMFWYRQQPGQSLTLIATANQGSEATYESGFVIDKFPISRPNLTFSTLTVSNMSPEDSSIYLCSVVPPGPMNTEAFFGQGTRLTVV.

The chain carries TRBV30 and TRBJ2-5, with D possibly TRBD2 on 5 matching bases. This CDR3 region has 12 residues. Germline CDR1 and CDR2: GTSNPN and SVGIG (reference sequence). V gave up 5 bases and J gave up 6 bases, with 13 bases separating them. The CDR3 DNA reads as TGTGCCTGGGACTCGGGGTATAAGACCCAGTACTTC. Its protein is CAWDSGYKTQYF.

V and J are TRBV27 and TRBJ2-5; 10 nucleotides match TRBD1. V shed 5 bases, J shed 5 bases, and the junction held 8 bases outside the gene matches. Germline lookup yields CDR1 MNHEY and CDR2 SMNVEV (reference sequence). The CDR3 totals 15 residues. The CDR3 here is CASSPGTGAWETQYF. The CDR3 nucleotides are TGTGCCAGCAGTCCCGGGACAGGGGCTTGGGAGACCCAGTACTTC.

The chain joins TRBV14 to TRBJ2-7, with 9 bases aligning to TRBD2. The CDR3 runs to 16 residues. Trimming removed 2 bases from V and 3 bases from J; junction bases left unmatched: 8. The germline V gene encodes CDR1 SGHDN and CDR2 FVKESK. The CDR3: CASSQPGYSGGYEQYF. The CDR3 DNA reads TGTGCCAGCAGCCAACCGGGCTATAGCGGGGGCTACGAGCAGTACTTC. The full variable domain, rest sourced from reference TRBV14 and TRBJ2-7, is EAGVTQFPSHSVIEKGQTVTLRCDPISGHDNLYWYRRVMGKEIKFLLHFVKESKQDESGMPNNRFLAERTGGTYSTLKVQPAELEDSGVYFCASSQPGYSGGYEQYFGPGTRLTVT.

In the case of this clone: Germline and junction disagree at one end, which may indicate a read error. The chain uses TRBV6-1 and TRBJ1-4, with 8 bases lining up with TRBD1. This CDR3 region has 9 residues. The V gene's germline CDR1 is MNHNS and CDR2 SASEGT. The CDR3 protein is CAIHRDRLF. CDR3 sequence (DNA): TGTGCCATTCACCGGGACAGGCTTTTT.

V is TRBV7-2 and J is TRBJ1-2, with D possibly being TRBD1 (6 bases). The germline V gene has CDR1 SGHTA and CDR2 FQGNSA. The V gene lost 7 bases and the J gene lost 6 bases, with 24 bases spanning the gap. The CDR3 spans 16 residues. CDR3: CASTLALQGRRDGYTF. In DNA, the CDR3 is TGTGCCAGCACCTTGGCCCTTCAGGGGCGAAGGGATGGCTACACCTTC.

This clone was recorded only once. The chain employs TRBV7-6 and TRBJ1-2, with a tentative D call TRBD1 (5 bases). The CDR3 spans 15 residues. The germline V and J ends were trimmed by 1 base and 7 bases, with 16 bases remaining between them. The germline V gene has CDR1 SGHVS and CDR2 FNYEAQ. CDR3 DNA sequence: TGTGCCAGCAGCTTAGGTTTGGGGGAGGTTGGTGGCTACACCTTC. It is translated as CASSLGLGEVGGYTF.

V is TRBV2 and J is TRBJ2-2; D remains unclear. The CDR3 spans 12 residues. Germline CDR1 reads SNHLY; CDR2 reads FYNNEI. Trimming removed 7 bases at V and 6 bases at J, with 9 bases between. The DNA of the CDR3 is TGTGCCAGCAATGTTTTGGCCGGGGAGCTGTTTTTT. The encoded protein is CASNVLAGELFF.

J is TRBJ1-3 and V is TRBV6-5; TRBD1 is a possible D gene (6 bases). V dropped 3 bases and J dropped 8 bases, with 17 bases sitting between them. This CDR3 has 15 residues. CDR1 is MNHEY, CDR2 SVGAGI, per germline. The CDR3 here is CASSYSAGHRDTIYF. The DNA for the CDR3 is TGTGCCAGCAGTTATTCCGCGGGACATAGGGACACCATATATTTT.

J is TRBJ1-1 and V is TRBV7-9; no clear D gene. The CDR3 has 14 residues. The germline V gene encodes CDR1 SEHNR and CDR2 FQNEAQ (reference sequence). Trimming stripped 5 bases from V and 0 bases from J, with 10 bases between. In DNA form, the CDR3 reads TGTGCCAGCAGCACCCTGGGTCTGAACACTGAAGCTTTCTTT. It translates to CASSTLGLNTEAFF.